These T cell receptor beta chains were read from a single sample in a study of cytomegalovirus exposure and HLA in healthy donors. Libraries were prepared by immunoSEQ multiplex PCR; TCRdb keeps only in-frame clonotypes and omits some of them. The data show about 160,000 clones, 80% seen once. Sequenced sample: PBMCs. The receptors come from a woman aged 50 to 65 in good health and CMV-seronegative. Both conserved end residues are part of each CDR3. A D gene is named only where the DNA matches it firmly. For some rows the clone size is stated as once, few or many, or as a class when expanded; others skip it.

abundance: .
j_gene: TRBJ2-1
d_gene: .
v_gene: TRBV7-2
CDR3nt: TGTGCCAGCAGCCTAGGCCGGGGGTCCTACAATGAGCAGTTCTTC
CDR3aa: CASSLGRGSYNEQFF

abundance: .
j_gene: TRBJ1-5
d_gene: .
v_gene: TRBV19
CDR3nt: TGTGCCAGTAGTAAGGCCGCTTCACGGGGCAATCAGCCCCAGCATTTT
CDR3aa: CASSKAASRGNQPQHF

abundance: .
j_gene: TRBJ2-7
d_gene: .
v_gene: TRBV7-2
CDR3nt: TGTGCCAGCGGCCGGGCAGGGTTGGGTTACGAGCAGTACTTC
CDR3aa: CASGRAGLGYEQYF

abundance: once
j_gene: TRBJ2-1
d_gene: TRBD2
v_gene: TRBV4-3
CDR3nt: TGCGCCAGCAGCCAAGGGGCGGGAGAGTTCGATGAGCAGTTCTTC
CDR3aa: CASSQGAGEFDEQFF

abundance: .
j_gene: TRBJ2-7
d_gene: TRBD1
v_gene: TRBV11-2
CDR3nt: TGTGCCAGCAGCCCAGGCCCCGGGACAGACTCCTACGAGCAGTACTTC
CDR3aa: CASSPGPGTDSYEQYF

abundance: .
j_gene: TRBJ1-4
d_gene: TRBD1
v_gene: TRBV4-1
CDR3nt: TGCGCCAGCAGCCGACAAAGGACAGGGGAATTTGCAACTAATGAAAAACTGTTTTTT
CDR3aa: CASSRQRTGEFATNEKLFF

abundance: .
j_gene: TRBJ1-5
d_gene: TRBD1
v_gene: TRBV5-5
CDR3nt: TGTGCCAGCAGCTTGATGACAGGGGGCAATCAGCCCCAGCATTTT
CDR3aa: CASSLMTGGNQPQHF

abundance: .
j_gene: TRBJ2-7
d_gene: TRBD2
v_gene: TRBV30
CDR3nt: TGTGCCTGGAGCGGGGGGCGGGAGGAATACGAGCAGTACTTC
CDR3aa: CAWSGGREEYEQYF

abundance: .
j_gene: TRBJ1-5
d_gene: TRBD1
v_gene: TRBV28
CDR3nt: TGTGCCACCTACCCACCAGGGGGAGGTCAGCCCCAGCATTTT
CDR3aa: CATYPPGGGQPQHF

abundance: .
j_gene: TRBJ2-3
d_gene: .
v_gene: TRBV27
CDR3nt: TGTGCCAGCAGACGAGGCGGGGATACGCAGTATTTT
CDR3aa: CASRRGGDTQYF

abundance: .
j_gene: TRBJ2-1
d_gene: TRBD2
v_gene: TRBV14
CDR3nt: TGTGCCAGCAGCCCATTGGTGTCCGAGCGGGGCCCTGAGCAGTTCTTC
CDR3aa: CASSPLVSERGPEQFF

abundance: once
j_gene: TRBJ2-1
d_gene: .
v_gene: TRBV19
CDR3nt: TGTGCCAGTAGGAGGGCCAACACCCCAGCTTACAATGAGCAGTTCTTC
CDR3aa: CASRRANTPAYNEQFF

abundance: .
j_gene: TRBJ2-7
d_gene: .
v_gene: TRBV11-3
CDR3nt: TGTGCCAGCAGCTTATTTACTACCAGTGCCGAGAAGTACTTC
CDR3aa: CASSLFTTSAEKYF

abundance: few
j_gene: TRBJ1-1
d_gene: .
v_gene: TRBV5-1
CDR3nt: TGCGCCAGCAGCTGGGGGGGGTTCCGGGGGGGCACTGAAGCTTTCTTT
CDR3aa: CASSWGGFRGGTEAFF

abundance: few
j_gene: TRBJ2-2
d_gene: .
v_gene: TRBV5-8
CDR3nt: TGTGCCAGCAGCTCCGGGACACCTACGCGGACCGGGGAGCTGTTTTTT
CDR3aa: CASSSGTPTRTGELFF

abundance: .
j_gene: TRBJ2-3
d_gene: .
v_gene: TRBV7-3
CDR3nt: TGTGCCAGCAGCTCCGCTAGTGCTTTCCGAGATACGCAGTATTTT
CDR3aa: CASSSASAFRDTQYF

abundance: .
j_gene: TRBJ2-5
d_gene: TRBD2
v_gene: TRBV7-8
CDR3nt: TGTGCCAGCAGCCAACGGGGACTAGCGGGTATCCAAGAGACCCAGTACTTC
CDR3aa: CASSQRGLAGIQETQYF

abundance: .
j_gene: TRBJ1-1
d_gene: .
v_gene: TRBV5-1
CDR3nt: TGCGCCAGCAGCTTGACGCCTATAACTGAAGCTTTCTTT
CDR3aa: CASSLTPITEAFF

abundance: .
j_gene: TRBJ2-2
d_gene: TRBD1
v_gene: TRBV15
CDR3nt: TGTGCCACCAGCAGCCGACAGGGGGACACCGGGGAGCTGTTTTTT
CDR3aa: CATSSRQGDTGELFF

abundance: .
j_gene: TRBJ1-5
d_gene: .
v_gene: TRBV10-2
CDR3nt: TGCGCCAGCAGTGTCCGGGGGAGGGATCAGCCCCAGCATTTT
CDR3aa: CASSVRGRDQPQHF

abundance: .
j_gene: TRBJ2-1
d_gene: TRBD2
v_gene: TRBV19
CDR3nt: TGTGCCAGTAGTACTAGCGGGAGTTACAATGAGCAGTTCTTC
CDR3aa: CASSTSGSYNEQFF

abundance: .
j_gene: TRBJ2-1
d_gene: .
v_gene: TRBV19
CDR3nt: TGTGCCAGTAGTATAGGGGCACAGGGTTCCTACAATGAGCAGTTCTTC
CDR3aa: CASSIGAQGSYNEQFF

abundance: .
j_gene: TRBJ2-3
d_gene: TRBD2
v_gene: TRBV28
CDR3nt: TGTGCCAGCAGTTTAGTTAGCGGGGTGTATTTT
CDR3aa: CASSLVSGVYF

abundance: .
j_gene: TRBJ1-5
d_gene: TRBD1
v_gene: TRBV15
CDR3nt: TGTGCCACCAGCAAGACAGGGGGCCGTCAGCCCCAGCATTTT
CDR3aa: CATSKTGGRQPQHF

abundance: .
j_gene: TRBJ2-2
d_gene: .
v_gene: TRBV7-9
CDR3nt: TGTGCCAGCGGTCCTGTGGTCTACGGGGAGCTGTTTTTT
CDR3aa: CASGPVVYGELFF

abundance: .
j_gene: TRBJ2-5
d_gene: .
v_gene: TRBV4-1
CDR3nt: TGCGCCAGCAGCCTAGGACTGATAGAGACCCAGTACTTC
CDR3aa: CASSLGLIETQYF

abundance: .
j_gene: TRBJ2-1
d_gene: .
v_gene: TRBV19
CDR3nt: TGTGCCAGTAGTATTGCCGAGGCCAATGAGCAGTTCTTC
CDR3aa: CASSIAEANEQFF

abundance: .
j_gene: TRBJ2-7
d_gene: TRBD2
v_gene: TRBV4-2
CDR3nt: TGTGCCAGCAGCCAAGAAGGAAGCGGGAGTTCCTACGAGCAGTACTTC
CDR3aa: CASSQEGSGSSYEQYF

abundance: .
j_gene: TRBJ2-7
d_gene: TRBD2
v_gene: TRBV27
CDR3nt: TGTGCCAGCAGTCTAGCGGGGAACGCCTACGAGCAGTACTTC
CDR3aa: CASSLAGNAYEQYF

abundance: .
j_gene: TRBJ1-5
d_gene: .
v_gene: TRBV5-4
CDR3nt: TGTGCCAGCAGCTTGGGCGGGGATAGCAATCAGCCCCAGCATTTT
CDR3aa: CASSLGGDSNQPQHF

abundance: few
j_gene: TRBJ2-2
d_gene: TRBD1
v_gene: TRBV4-3
CDR3nt: TGCGCCAGCAGCCAGGGTAGGGGGCTGTGGGCCGGGGAGCTGTTTTTT
CDR3aa: CASSQGRGLWAGELFF

abundance: .
j_gene: TRBJ1-5
d_gene: .
v_gene: TRBV4-3
CDR3nt: TGCGCCAGCAGCCAAGATGGGGGCAGGGCACAGCCCCAGCATTTT
CDR3aa: CASSQDGGRAQPQHF

abundance: .
j_gene: TRBJ2-7
d_gene: TRBD2
v_gene: TRBV28
CDR3nt: TGTGCCAGCAGCTCCTCTGGGACTAGCCTTCCACACGAGCAGTACTTC
CDR3aa: CASSSSGTSLPHEQYF

abundance: .
j_gene: TRBJ2-5
d_gene: .
v_gene: TRBV6-5
CDR3nt: TGTGCCAGCAGGACTACGGGGGACTCCGAGACCCAGTACTTC
CDR3aa: CASRTTGDSETQYF

abundance: .
j_gene: TRBJ2-5
d_gene: TRBD2
v_gene: TRBV7-8
CDR3nt: TGTGCCAGCAGCTTAGGCGGGGGGGAGACCCAGTACTTC
CDR3aa: CASSLGGGETQYF

abundance: .
j_gene: TRBJ1-2
d_gene: .
v_gene: TRBV19
CDR3nt: TGTGCCACCAGGCTCGTCTCGTCGGGCTACACCTTC
CDR3aa: CATRLVSSGYTF

abundance: once
j_gene: TRBJ1-2
d_gene: .
v_gene: TRBV5-6
CDR3nt: TGTGCCAGCACCCAACCAGGGAAACTTAACTATGGCTACACCTTC
CDR3aa: CASTQPGKLNYGYTF

abundance: .
j_gene: TRBJ2-3
d_gene: TRBD2
v_gene: TRBV4-2
CDR3nt: TGTGCCAGCAGCGCTGCGGGGGGGCTAGATACGCAGTATTTT
CDR3aa: CASSAAGGLDTQYF

abundance: .
j_gene: TRBJ1-2
d_gene: .
v_gene: TRBV28
CDR3nt: TGTGCCAGCAGTTTTGGACAGAACTATGGCTACACCTTC
CDR3aa: CASSFGQNYGYTF

abundance: .
j_gene: TRBJ1-4
d_gene: TRBD1
v_gene: TRBV27
CDR3nt: TGTGCCAGCAGTTTATCTGCAGGGGGCAATAATGAAAAACTGTTTTTT
CDR3aa: CASSLSAGGNNEKLFF

abundance: few
j_gene: TRBJ1-1
d_gene: TRBD1
v_gene: TRBV4-3
CDR3nt: TGCGCCAGCAGCCAGGACAGGGACACTGAAGCTTTCTTT
CDR3aa: CASSQDRDTEAFF

abundance: .
j_gene: TRBJ2-1
d_gene: TRBD1
v_gene: TRBV4-1
CDR3nt: TGCGCCAGCAGGAGAGACAGGGGTATGGATGAGCAGTTCTTC
CDR3aa: CASRRDRGMDEQFF

abundance: .
j_gene: TRBJ2-2
d_gene: TRBD2
v_gene: TRBV19
CDR3nt: TGTGCCAGTAGTATAGGACTAGCGGCGAACACCGGGGAGCTGTTTTTT
CDR3aa: CASSIGLAANTGELFF

abundance: .
j_gene: TRBJ2-7
d_gene: .
v_gene: TRBV28
CDR3nt: TGTGCCAGCAGTTTAGGGTTGGAGGGATCCTACGAGCAGTACTTC
CDR3aa: CASSLGLEGSYEQYF

abundance: .
j_gene: TRBJ2-7
d_gene: .
v_gene: TRBV7-8
CDR3nt: TGTGCCAGCAGCTTAGGGGACTCCCTCTCCTACGAGCAGTACTTC
CDR3aa: CASSLGDSLSYEQYF

abundance: .
j_gene: TRBJ1-5
d_gene: TRBD1
v_gene: TRBV28
CDR3nt: TGTGCCAGCAGCCAATGGGCCGGGACAGTCAATCAGCCCCAGCATTTT
CDR3aa: CASSQWAGTVNQPQHF

abundance: .
j_gene: TRBJ2-5
d_gene: .
v_gene: TRBV27
CDR3nt: TGTGCCAGCAGTGTAACAGGGCTAGACGAGACCCAGTACTTC
CDR3aa: CASSVTGLDETQYF

abundance: .
j_gene: TRBJ2-5
d_gene: TRBD2
v_gene: TRBV4-1
CDR3nt: TGCGCCAGCAGCCAAGGGTCGGGACTAGCGGGGTCGGGCTTGGAGACCCAGTACTTC
CDR3aa: CASSQGSGLAGSGLETQYF